A selection of T cell receptor beta chains follows, all from one sample in a study of early T cells in non-severe SARS-CoV-2 infection. One entry per CDR3 protein results from TCRdb running MiXCR on the 5' RACE reads. The sample holds tens of thousands of distinct CDR3 sequences, approximately 5.6% seen once. The sequenced material came from whole blood. The receptors come from an adult who was a healthcare worker with PCR-confirmed SARS-CoV-2 infection or an uninfected control (not recorded which). Each CDR3 is given with its conserved first and last residue. The order of the fields is D gene, J gene, clone size, V gene, CDR3 DNA, CDR3 protein. The D gene is left open where the match is weak. Size tells how often a clone was seen (once, few, many) or the class of an expanded clone, and some rows leave it out.

D: .; J: TRBJ1-5; size: few; V: TRBV6-5; DNA: TGTGCCAGCAGTTACTCAGAGAATCAGCCCCAGCATTTT; CDR3: CASSYSENQPQHF
D: .; J: TRBJ2-1; size: .; V: TRBV11-1; DNA: TGTGCCAGCAGCTGGCGGTACAATGAGCAGTTCTTC; CDR3: CASSWRYNEQFF
D: .; J: TRBJ1-3; size: many; V: TRBV4-1; DNA: TGCGCCAGCAGCCACCTTGGACAGAAAGGGCAAGGGACTGGAAACACCATATATTTT; CDR3: CASSHLGQKGQGTGNTIYF
D: TRBD1; J: TRBJ1-2; size: many; V: TRBV28; DNA: TGTGCCAGCAGTTTTGGGGCAGGGGGCTCTCCCTATGGCTACACCTTC; CDR3: CASSFGAGGSPYGYTF
D: TRBD2; J: TRBJ2-1; size: .; V: TRBV15; DNA: TGTGCCACCAGCGCTAGCGGGAGCTCCTACAATGAGCAGTTCTTC; CDR3: CATSASGSSYNEQFF
D: TRBD1; J: TRBJ1-2; size: many; V: TRBV20-1; DNA: TGCAGTGCTCCGGACAGGCTCTATGGCTACACCTTC; CDR3: CSAPDRLYGYTF
D: .; J: TRBJ1-1; size: many; V: TRBV20-1; DNA: TGCAGTGCTAGAGAGCCCAGAGGATTTGAAGCTTTCTTT; CDR3: CSAREPRGFEAFF
D: TRBD1; J: TRBJ1-6; size: many; V: TRBV5-1; DNA: TGCGCCAGCAGGGCTTACAGGGGCGGTCATTCACCCCTCCACTTT; CDR3: CASRAYRGGHSPLHF
D: TRBD2; J: TRBJ2-1; size: few; V: TRBV10-1; DNA: TGCGCCAGCAGTTTCCGAGCGGGAGGCGTCAATGAGCAGTTCTTC; CDR3: CASSFRAGGVNEQFF
D: TRBD2; J: TRBJ2-7; size: few; V: TRBV28; DNA: TGTGCCAGCATCACCCAAGGGGCTAGCGGGATGGGGGTCGAGCAGTACTTC; CDR3: CASITQGASGMGVEQYF
D: TRBD1; J: TRBJ1-4; size: few; V: TRBV5-4; DNA: TGTGCCAGCAGCTTGGACTCCTACACCGGGACAGTTAATGAAAAACTGTTTTTT; CDR3: CASSLDSYTGTVNEKLFF
D: .; J: TRBJ1-3; size: few; V: TRBV6-6; DNA: TGTGCCAGCAGTTACGAGGGGCGGAACACCATATATTTT; CDR3: CASSYEGRNTIYF
D: .; J: TRBJ2-7; size: many; V: TRBV28; DNA: TGTGCCAGCAGGTCCTGGGGAGAAGCCTACGAGCAGTACTTC; CDR3: CASRSWGEAYEQYF
D: .; J: TRBJ1-2; size: .; V: TRBV7-2; DNA: TGTGCCAGCAGCCCCCCTTCTGGGTATGCGCTCTATGGCTACACCTTC; CDR3: CASSPPSGYALYGYTF
D: .; J: TRBJ2-1; size: many; V: TRBV20-1; DNA: TGCAGTGCTAGGAGCGCCGAGCAGTTCTTC; CDR3: CSARSAEQFF
D: TRBD2; J: TRBJ2-7; size: many; V: TRBV29-1; DNA: TGCAGCGTTCAGGCTAGCGGGAGTTTCCCCCCCTACGAGCAGTACTTC; CDR3: CSVQASGSFPPYEQYF
D: .; J: TRBJ2-3; size: many; V: TRBV4-3; DNA: TGCGCCAGCAGCGCAGGGACTGCCCTGACAGATACGCAGTATTTT; CDR3: CASSAGTALTDTQYF
D: .; J: TRBJ2-4; size: .; V: TRBV20-1; DNA: TGCAGTGCTAGATCGGTTGGAAACATTCAGTACTTC; CDR3: CSARSVGNIQYF
D: .; J: TRBJ1-1; size: .; V: TRBV7-2; DNA: TGTGCCAGCAGCTTCTCCTCCATCACTGAAGCTTTCTTT; CDR3: CASSFSSITEAFF
D: .; J: TRBJ1-1; size: .; V: TRBV5-6; DNA: TGTGCCAGCAGCTCGAGGGGGGGCACTGAAGCTTTCTTT; CDR3: CASSSRGGTEAFF
D: .; J: TRBJ2-7; size: many; V: TRBV6-2/TRBV6-3; DNA: TGTGCCAGCAGTTACGGACAGAGCTCCTACGAGCAGTACTTC; CDR3: CASSYGQSSYEQYF
D: TRBD2; J: TRBJ2-3; size: many; V: TRBV7-9; DNA: TGTGCCAGCAGCTTATGGAGAAGCGGGAGTCGAGCAGATACGCAGTATTTT; CDR3: CASSLWRSGSRADTQYF
D: .; J: TRBJ2-3; size: many; V: TRBV4-3; DNA: TGCGCCAGCAGCCAAGCTTCCCGCGAGACAGATACGCAGTATTTT; CDR3: CASSQASRETDTQYF
D: .; J: TRBJ1-4; size: few; V: TRBV7-9; DNA: TGTGCCAGCAGCTCCGACAGCTTGAGAAAACTGTTTTTT; CDR3: CASSSDSLRKLFF
D: .; J: TRBJ2-7; size: many; V: TRBV18; DNA: TGTGCCAGCTCACCACGCACAGGAACAACCTACGAGCAGTACTTC; CDR3: CASSPRTGTTYEQYF
D: .; J: TRBJ2-7; size: medium-sized; V: TRBV28; DNA: TGTGCCAGCTCGGGAGCCTACGAGCAGTACTTC; CDR3: CASSGAYEQYF
D: .; J: TRBJ2-5; size: .; V: TRBV9; DNA: TGTGCCAGCAGCGGGCAGGGCATGCTCCAAGAGACCCAGTACTTC; CDR3: CASSGQGMLQETQYF
D: TRBD2; J: TRBJ2-5; size: many; V: TRBV5-1; DNA: TGCGCCAGCAGCTCCCTCGTAGCGGGAGTGGAGACCCAGTACTTC; CDR3: CASSSLVAGVETQYF
D: TRBD2; J: TRBJ2-5; size: few; V: TRBV10-3; DNA: TGTGCCATCAGTGATTCGCTAGCGGGAGTTGAGACCCAGTACTTC; CDR3: CAISDSLAGVETQYF
D: .; J: TRBJ2-1; size: .; V: TRBV5-1; DNA: TGCGCCAGCAGCCCAAGGACTCTCCGCCGGGATGAGCAGTTCTTC; CDR3: CASSPRTLRRDEQFF
D: TRBD2; J: TRBJ2-3; size: many; V: TRBV6-5; DNA: TGTGCCAGCAGGCAAGGACTAGCGGGAGAGGATACGCAGTATTTT; CDR3: CASRQGLAGEDTQYF